These T cell receptor beta chains were read from a single sample in a study of CXCR3-negative and CXCR3-positive naive CD8 T cells. From its re-call of the 5' RACE reads, TCRdb lists each CDR3 protein once, without DNA. The clone table shows 100,000 to 150,000 distinct CDR3 sequences, with the ten largest holding around 0.5%. Sequenced input: naive CXCR3- CD8+ T cells from blood. Every receptor here comes from a human donor in good health. Some clones in this sample may be carry-over from other donors' samples. Each CDR3 is given with its conserved first and last residue.

>TRBJ2-1|TRBV10-3
CAISESGSGGGYEQFF
>TRBJ2-1|TRBV12-3/TRBV12-4
CASSLPGGPGDEQFF
>TRBJ2-7|TRBV7-9
CASTSTYEQYF
>TRBJ1-1|TRBV29-1
CSVVGGATEAFF
>TRBJ2-1|TRBV29-1
CSAPGLAGRGIEQFF
>TRBJ1-1|TRBV18
CASSPRDRARVGDTEAFF
>TRBJ2-7|TRBV6-2/TRBV6-3
CASSLSKVHEQYF
>TRBJ2-2|TRBV20-1
CSAREAKGFVGDTGELFF
>TRBJ2-7|TRBV7-9
CASSLGQGILVYEQYF
>TRBJ2-7|TRBV6-2/TRBV6-3
CASRSPGQGSPYEQYF
>TRBJ2-1|TRBV29-1
CSAHSGLRFYNEQFF
>TRBJ2-6|TRBV5-1
CASSSTGSGANVLTF
>TRBJ2-7|TRBV9
CASSVRQDPDVDYEQYF
>TRBJ2-2|TRBV27
CASSSGFYTGELFF